The rows below give T cell receptor beta chains drawn from one sample of a study of CXCR3-negative and CXCR3-positive naive CD8 T cells. TCRdb reprocessed the 5' RACE reads and keeps a single row for each CDR3 protein, giving no DNA. This sample's table has 110,000 or so distinct CDR3 sequences. The sequenced sample was naive CXCR3+ CD8+ T cells from blood. The receptor set was obtained from a human donor in good health. Some clones in this sample may be carry-over from other donors' samples. The CDR3 runs from the conserved cysteine through the conserved F or W. Fields, in order: CDR3 protein, V gene, J gene.

CDR3: CSAPGPGLTYNEQFF; V: TRBV20-1; J: TRBJ2-1
CDR3: CASMDGQETQYF; V: TRBV5-6; J: TRBJ2-5
CDR3: CASSLAFSGLKANEQYF; V: TRBV7-6; J: TRBJ2-7
CDR3: CASGSGADQPQHF; V: TRBV7-9; J: TRBJ1-5
CDR3: CASSAGTSGRYEQYF; V: TRBV28; J: TRBJ2-7
CDR3: CASSYLGQIYNEQFF; V: TRBV6-5; J: TRBJ2-1
CDR3: CAIRDRGGTEAFF; V: TRBV10-3; J: TRBJ1-1
CDR3: CSARTSGSNSYEQYF; V: TRBV20-1; J: TRBJ2-7
CDR3: CASSSAYEQQYF; V: TRBV7-2; J: TRBJ2-7
CDR3: CASSQPRGQGYEQYF; V: TRBV14; J: TRBJ2-7
CDR3: CAISAGNEQYF; V: TRBV10-3; J: TRBJ2-7
CDR3: CASSKEEWTGGIYYEQYF; V: TRBV21-1; J: TRBJ2-7
CDR3: CASSLSVYEQYF; V: TRBV12-3/TRBV12-4; J: TRBJ2-7
CDR3: CASSPGLAGANVLTF; V: TRBV3-1; J: TRBJ2-6
CDR3: CASSSLAGAWDEQFF; V: TRBV12-3/TRBV12-4; J: TRBJ2-1
CDR3: CSVEYRATYNEQFF; V: TRBV29-1; J: TRBJ2-1
CDR3: CASTPAQLLSYEQYF; V: TRBV7-9; J: TRBJ2-7
CDR3: CASMARGSGSRWNEQFF; V: TRBV27; J: TRBJ2-1
CDR3: CASSQGLGFQETQYF; V: TRBV3-1; J: TRBJ2-5
CDR3: CSARVLAGGHNPDTQYF; V: TRBV20-1; J: TRBJ2-3
CDR3: CASSFARWTDNEQFF; V: TRBV5-4; J: TRBJ2-1